This T cell receptor beta chain emerged from a study of control samples from healthy donors and cancer patients. Repertoires were generated with immunoSEQ multiplex PCR, while TCRdb's copy carries only in-frame clones and drops some. Of 100,000 or so clones in the sample, 83% are singletons; the top ten hold less than 15%. V trimming: 3 bases; J trimming: 13 bases; junction bases outside the gene matches: 11. CDR3 length: 13 residues. Germline V gene lookup returns CDR1 MDHEN and CDR2 SYDVKM. The TCR comes from a woman in her forties or fifties in good health. Sequencing was done on a sample of blood. The rearrangement uses TRBV28 and TRBJ2-7; 8 bases fit TRBD2. CDR3 nucleotides: TGTGCCAGCAGTTTCTCCGGGACTAGAAAAACTTACTTC. It encodes CASSFSGTRKTYF.